The 6 T cell receptor beta chains in this list originate from one sample, sequenced in a study of CD8 T cells in ankylosing spondylitis. From the 5' RACE reads, TCRdb called clonotypes with MiXCR, one entry per CDR3 protein. The table includes more than 25,000 distinct CDR3 sequences, 13% to 15% detected once. Sample: blood. Receptors were obtained from a male donor with ankylosing spondylitis or in good health (not recorded which).

The chain combines TRBV25-1 with TRBJ2-7, with 12 bases matching TRBD2. There are 16 residues in the CDR3. The trim removed 4 bases at V and 3 bases at J, leaving 7 bases unmatched. The germline V gene has CDR1 MGHDK and CDR2 SYGVNS. CDR3 bases: TGTGCCAGCAGTGGGAAACTAGCGGGAGGTTTCTACGAGCAGTACTTC. This encodes CASSGKLAGGFYEQYF.

This clonotype has more than one count but fewer than ten. The V call is TRBV7-9, the J call TRBJ1-1; 7 positions match TRBD1. CDR3 length: 14 residues. The V gene's germline CDR1 is SEHNR and CDR2 FQNEAQ (reference sequence). The J segment lost 1 base and the V segment lost 5 bases, leaving 4 bases of the junction unmatched. The DNA of the CDR3 is TGTGCCAGCAGCCAAGGACAGGCGAACACTGAAGCTTTCTTT. This encodes CASSQGQANTEAFF.

This chain joins TRBV5-6 and TRBJ2-3, with D possibly being TRBD1 (7 bases). The CDR3 loop spans 14 amino acids. V lost 4 bases, J lost 3 bases, and 12 bases lay in between. Germline CDR1 and CDR2: SGHDT and YYEEEE. The DNA of the CDR3 is TGTGCCAGCAGCCTGACAGGGACTACAGATACGCAGTATTTT. As protein: CASSLTGTTDTQYF.

V and J are TRBV19 and TRBJ2-2; a weak D match, TRBD1 (6 bases). In germline, CDR1 is LNHDA, CDR2 SQIVND (reference sequence). The CDR3 consists of 14 residues. Trimming took 1 base from V and 6 from J, leaving 9 bases between them. CDR3 coding DNA: TGTGCCAGTAGTATAGCCCAGGGGTCCGGGGAGCTGTTTTTT. It specifies CASSIAQGSGELFF.

The chain is built from TRBV7-3 and TRBJ2-2, with 8 positions matching TRBD1. V lost 3 bases and J lost 4; bases outside the gene matches: 4. This CDR3 region has 15 residues. In germline, CDR1 is SGHTA, CDR2 FQGTGA. This chain's CDR3 is CASSLTGAGTGELFF. DNA for the CDR3: TGTGCCAGCAGCTTGACAGGGGCCGGCACCGGGGAGCTGTTTTTT.

This clonotype was detected a few times. The J gene is TRBJ2-1, the V gene TRBV5-1; TRBD2 matches at 7 bases. This CDR3 is built from 13 residues. Germline CDR1 and CDR2: SGHRS and YFSETQ. Trimming removed 7 bases from V and 5 bases from J; junction bases left unmatched: 6. The CDR3 nucleotides are TGCGCCAGCGAGGTGGGGGGGAACAATGAGCAGTTCTTC. It specifies CASEVGGNNEQFF.